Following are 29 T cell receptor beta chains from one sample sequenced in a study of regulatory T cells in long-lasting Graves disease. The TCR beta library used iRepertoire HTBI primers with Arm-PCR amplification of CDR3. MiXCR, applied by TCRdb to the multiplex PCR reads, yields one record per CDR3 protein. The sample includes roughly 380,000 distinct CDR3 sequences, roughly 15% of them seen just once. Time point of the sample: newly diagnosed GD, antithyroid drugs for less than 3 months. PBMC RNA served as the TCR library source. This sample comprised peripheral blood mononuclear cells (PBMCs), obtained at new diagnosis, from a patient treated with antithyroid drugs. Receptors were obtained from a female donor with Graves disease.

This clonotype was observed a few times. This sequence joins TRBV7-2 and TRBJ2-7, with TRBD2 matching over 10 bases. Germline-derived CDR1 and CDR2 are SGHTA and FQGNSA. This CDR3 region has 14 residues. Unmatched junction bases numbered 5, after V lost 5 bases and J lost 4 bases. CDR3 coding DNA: TGTGCCAGCAGCCAAGGACTAGCGGAATACGAGCAGTACTTC. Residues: CASSQGLAEYEQYF.

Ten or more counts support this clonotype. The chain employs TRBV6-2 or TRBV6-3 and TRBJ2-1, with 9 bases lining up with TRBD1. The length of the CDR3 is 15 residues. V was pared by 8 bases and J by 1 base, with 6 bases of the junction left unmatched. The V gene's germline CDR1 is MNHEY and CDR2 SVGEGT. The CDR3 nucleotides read TGTGCCAGCGGCCCCGGGACAGGGTCCTACAATGAGCAGTTCTTC. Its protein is CASGPGTGSYNEQFF.

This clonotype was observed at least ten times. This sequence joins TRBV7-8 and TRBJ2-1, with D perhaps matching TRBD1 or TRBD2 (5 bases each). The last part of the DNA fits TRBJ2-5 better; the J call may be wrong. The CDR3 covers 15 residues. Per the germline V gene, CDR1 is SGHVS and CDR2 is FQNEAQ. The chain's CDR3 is CASSSLGTRKETQYF. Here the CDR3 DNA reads TGTGCCAGCAGCTCCCTCGGGACCAGGAAAGAGACCCAGTACTTC.

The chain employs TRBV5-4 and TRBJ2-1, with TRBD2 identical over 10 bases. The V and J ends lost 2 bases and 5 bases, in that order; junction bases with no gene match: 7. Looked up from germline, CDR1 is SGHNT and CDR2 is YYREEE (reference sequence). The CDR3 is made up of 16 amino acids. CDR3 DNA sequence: TGTGCCAGCAGCTTTATCCTAGCGGGGGAAAACAATGAGCAGTTCTTC. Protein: CASSFILAGENNEQFF.

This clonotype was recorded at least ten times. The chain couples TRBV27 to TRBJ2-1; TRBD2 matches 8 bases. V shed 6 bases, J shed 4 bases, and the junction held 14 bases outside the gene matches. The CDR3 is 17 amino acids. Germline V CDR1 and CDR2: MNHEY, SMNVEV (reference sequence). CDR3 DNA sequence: TGTGCCAGCAGCCGCCTACCCCCTCGGGAGGGATACAATGAGCAGTTCTTC. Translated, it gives CASSRLPPREGYNEQFF.

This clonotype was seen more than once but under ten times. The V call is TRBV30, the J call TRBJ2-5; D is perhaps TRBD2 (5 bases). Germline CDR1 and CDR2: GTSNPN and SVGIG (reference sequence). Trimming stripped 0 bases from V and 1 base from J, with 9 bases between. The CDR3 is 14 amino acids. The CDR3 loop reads CAWSVRGIQETQYF. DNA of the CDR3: TGTGCCTGGAGTGTACGAGGGATCCAAGAGACCCAGTACTTC.

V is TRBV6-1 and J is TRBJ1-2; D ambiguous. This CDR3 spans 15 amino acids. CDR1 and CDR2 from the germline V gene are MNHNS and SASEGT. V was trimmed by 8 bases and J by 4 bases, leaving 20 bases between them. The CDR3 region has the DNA TGTGCCAGCCGTATGCCTTTGCGCCCCTTCTATGGCTACACCTTC. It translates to CASRMPLRPFYGYTF.

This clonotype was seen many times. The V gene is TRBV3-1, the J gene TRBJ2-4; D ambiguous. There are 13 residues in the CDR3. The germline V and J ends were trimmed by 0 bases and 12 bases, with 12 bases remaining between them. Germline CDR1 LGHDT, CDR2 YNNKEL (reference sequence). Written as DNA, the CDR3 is TGTGCCAGCAGCCAAGATAGTACGGGTACTCAGTACTTC. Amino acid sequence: CASSQDSTGTQYF.

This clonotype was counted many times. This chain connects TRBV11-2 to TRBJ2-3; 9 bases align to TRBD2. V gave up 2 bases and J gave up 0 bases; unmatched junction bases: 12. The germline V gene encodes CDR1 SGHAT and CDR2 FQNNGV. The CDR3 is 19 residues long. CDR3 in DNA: TGTGCCAGCAGCTTAACACCAGGCCGAGCGGGAGGCAGCACAGATACGCAGTATTTT. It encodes CASSLTPGRAGGSTDTQYF.

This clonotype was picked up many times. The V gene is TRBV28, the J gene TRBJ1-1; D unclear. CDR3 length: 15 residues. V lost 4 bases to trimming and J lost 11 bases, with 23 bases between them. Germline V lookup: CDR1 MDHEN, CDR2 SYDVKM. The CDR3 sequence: CASSYPRLGVVEAFF. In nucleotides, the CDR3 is TGTGCCAGCAGTTACCCCCGCTTGGGCGTTGTTGAGGCTTTCTTT.

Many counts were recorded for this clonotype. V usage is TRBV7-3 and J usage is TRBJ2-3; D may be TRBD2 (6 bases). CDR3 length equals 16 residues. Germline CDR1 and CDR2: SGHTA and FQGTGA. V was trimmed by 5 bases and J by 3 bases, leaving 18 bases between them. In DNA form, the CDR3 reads TGTGCCAGCAGCCCAGCCCTCACCCGGGGGACAGATACGCAGTATTTT. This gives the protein CASSPALTRGTDTQYF. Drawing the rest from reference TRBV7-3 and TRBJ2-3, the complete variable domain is GAGVSQTPSNKVTEKGKYVELRCDPISGHTALYWYRQSLGQGPEFLIYFQGTGAADDSGLPNDRFFAVRPEGSVSTLKIQRTERGDSAVYLCASSPALTRGTDTQYFGPGTRLTVL.

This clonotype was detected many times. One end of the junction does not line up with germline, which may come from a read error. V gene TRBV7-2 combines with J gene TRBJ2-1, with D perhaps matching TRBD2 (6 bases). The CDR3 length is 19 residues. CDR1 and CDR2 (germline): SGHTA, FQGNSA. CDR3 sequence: CASSPQTLGAGQSYNEQFF. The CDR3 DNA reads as TGCGCCAGCAGCCCACAGACCCTCGGAGCGGGCCAAAGCTACAATGAGCAGTTCTTC.

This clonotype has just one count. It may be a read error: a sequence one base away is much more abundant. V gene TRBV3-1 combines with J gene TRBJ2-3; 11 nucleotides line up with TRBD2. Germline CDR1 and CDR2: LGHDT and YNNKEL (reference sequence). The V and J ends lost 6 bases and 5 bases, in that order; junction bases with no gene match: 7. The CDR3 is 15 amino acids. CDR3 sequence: CASSPGTSGGDTQYF. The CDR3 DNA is TGTGCCAGCAGTCCCGGGACTAGCGGTGGAGATACGCAGTATTTT.

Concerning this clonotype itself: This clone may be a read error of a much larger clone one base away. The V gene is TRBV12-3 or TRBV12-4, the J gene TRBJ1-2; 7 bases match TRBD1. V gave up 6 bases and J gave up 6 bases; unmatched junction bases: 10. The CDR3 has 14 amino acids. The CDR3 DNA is TGTGCCAGCAGATACGACAGGGACAGCCATGGCTACACCTTC. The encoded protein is CASRYDRDSHGYTF.

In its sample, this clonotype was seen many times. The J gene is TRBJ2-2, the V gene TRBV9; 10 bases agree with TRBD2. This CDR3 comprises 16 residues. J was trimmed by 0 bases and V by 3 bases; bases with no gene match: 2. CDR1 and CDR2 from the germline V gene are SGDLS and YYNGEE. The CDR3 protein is CASSGGLAANTGELFF. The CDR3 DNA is TGTGCCAGCAGCGGCGGACTAGCGGCGAACACCGGGGAGCTGTTTTTT.

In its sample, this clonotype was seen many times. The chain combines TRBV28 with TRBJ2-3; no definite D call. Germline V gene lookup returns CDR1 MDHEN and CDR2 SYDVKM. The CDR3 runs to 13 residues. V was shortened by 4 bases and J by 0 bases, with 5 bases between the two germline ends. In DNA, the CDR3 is TGTGCCAGCAGTTGGGCCAGCACAGATACGCAGTATTTT. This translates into CASSWASTDTQYF.

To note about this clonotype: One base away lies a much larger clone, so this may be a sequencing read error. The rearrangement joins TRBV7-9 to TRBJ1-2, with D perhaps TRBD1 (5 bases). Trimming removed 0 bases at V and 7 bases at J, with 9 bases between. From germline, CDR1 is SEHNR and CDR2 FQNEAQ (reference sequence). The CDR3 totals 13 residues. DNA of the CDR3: TGTGCCAGCAGCTTAGCGGTGGGGGGTGGCTACACCTTC. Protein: CASSLAVGGGYTF.

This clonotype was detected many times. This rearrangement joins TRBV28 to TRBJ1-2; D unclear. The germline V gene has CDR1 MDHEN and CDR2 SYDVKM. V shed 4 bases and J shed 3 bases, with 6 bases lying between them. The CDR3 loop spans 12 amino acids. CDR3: CASSSSDYGYTF. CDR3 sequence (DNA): TGTGCCAGCAGTTCCTCTGACTATGGCTACACCTTC.

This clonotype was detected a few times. The CDR3 is CASSLSRGGQVYGYTF. The CDR3 DNA reads as TGTGCCAGCAGTTTATCCCGTGGGGGGCAGGTCTATGGCTACACCTTC. V gene TRBV27 combines with J gene TRBJ1-2; D possibly corresponds to TRBD1 (6 bases). The CDR3 is 16 residues long. Per germline, CDR1 MNHEY and CDR2 SMNVEV (reference sequence). The V end was cut by 0 bases, the J end by 4 bases, with 15 bases between.

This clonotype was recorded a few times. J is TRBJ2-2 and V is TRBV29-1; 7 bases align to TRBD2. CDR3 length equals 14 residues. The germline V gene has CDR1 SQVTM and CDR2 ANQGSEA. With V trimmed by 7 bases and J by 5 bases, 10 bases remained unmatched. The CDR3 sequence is CSAVGGGSTGELFF. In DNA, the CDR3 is TGCAGCGCCGTGGGGGGGGGGAGTACCGGGGAGCTGTTTTTT.

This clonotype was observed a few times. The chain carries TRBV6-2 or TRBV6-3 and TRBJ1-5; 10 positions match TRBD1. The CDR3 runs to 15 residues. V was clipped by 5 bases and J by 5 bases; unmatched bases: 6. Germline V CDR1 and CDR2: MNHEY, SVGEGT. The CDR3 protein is CASSDQDRGYQPQHF. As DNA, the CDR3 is TGTGCCAGCAGTGACCAGGACAGGGGGTATCAGCCCCAGCATTTT.

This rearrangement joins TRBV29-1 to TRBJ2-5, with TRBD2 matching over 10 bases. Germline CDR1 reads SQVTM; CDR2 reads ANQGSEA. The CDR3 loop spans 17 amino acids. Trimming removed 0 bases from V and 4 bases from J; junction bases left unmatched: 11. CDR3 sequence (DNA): TGCAGCGTTGAAGATCTGGGGCTAGCGGGAGAGGCAGAGACCCAGTACTTC. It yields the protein CSVEDLGLAGEAETQYF.

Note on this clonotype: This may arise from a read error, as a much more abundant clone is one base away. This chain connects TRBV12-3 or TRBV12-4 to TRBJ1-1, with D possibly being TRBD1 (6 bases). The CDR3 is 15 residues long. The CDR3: CASSFVSTGTTEASF. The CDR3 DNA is TGTGCCAGCAGTTTTGTGTCAACAGGGACCACTGAAGCTTCCTTT.

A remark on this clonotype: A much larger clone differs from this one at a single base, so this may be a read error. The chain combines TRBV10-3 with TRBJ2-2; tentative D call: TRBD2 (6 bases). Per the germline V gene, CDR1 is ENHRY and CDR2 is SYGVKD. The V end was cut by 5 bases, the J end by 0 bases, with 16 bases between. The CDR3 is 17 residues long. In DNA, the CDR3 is TGTGCCATCAGTATGGGGGGTCCCCTTTCGAACACCGGGGAGCTGTTTTTT. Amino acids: CAISMGGPLSNTGELFF.

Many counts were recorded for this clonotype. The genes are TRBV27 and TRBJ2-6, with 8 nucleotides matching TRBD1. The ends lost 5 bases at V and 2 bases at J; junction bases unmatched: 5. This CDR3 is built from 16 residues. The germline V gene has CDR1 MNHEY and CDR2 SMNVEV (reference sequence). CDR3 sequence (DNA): TGTGCCAGCAGTGGGACAGGTTTTCCTGGGGCCAACGTCCTGACTTTC. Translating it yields CASSGTGFPGANVLTF.

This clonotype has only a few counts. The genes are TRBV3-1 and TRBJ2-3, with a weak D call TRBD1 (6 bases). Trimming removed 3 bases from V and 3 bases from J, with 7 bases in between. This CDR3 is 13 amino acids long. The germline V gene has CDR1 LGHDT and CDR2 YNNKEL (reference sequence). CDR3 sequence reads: CASSHQGTDTQYF. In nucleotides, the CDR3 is TGTGCCAGCAGCCATCAGGGGACAGATACGCAGTATTTT.

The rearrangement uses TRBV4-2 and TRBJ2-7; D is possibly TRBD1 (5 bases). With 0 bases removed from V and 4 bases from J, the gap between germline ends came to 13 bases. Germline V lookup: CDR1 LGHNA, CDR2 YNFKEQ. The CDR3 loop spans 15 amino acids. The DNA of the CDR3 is TGTGCCAGCAGCCAAGATCAGGGCAGGCCATACGAGCAGTACTTC. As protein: CASSQDQGRPYEQYF.

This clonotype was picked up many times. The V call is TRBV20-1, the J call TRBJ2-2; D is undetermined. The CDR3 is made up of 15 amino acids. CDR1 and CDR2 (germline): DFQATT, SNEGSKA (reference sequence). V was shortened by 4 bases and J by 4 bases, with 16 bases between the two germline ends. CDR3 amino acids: CSATNAQTGTGELFF. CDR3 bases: TGCAGTGCTACTAACGCCCAAACGGGCACCGGGGAGCTGTTTTTT.

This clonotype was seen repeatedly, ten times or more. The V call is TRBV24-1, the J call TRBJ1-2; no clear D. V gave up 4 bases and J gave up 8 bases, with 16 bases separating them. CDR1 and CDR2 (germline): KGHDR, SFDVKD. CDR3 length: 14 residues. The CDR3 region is CATSDPAWAEGYTF. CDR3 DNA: TGTGCCACCAGTGACCCGGCTTGGGCGGAGGGCTACACCTTC.